Here is one T cell receptor (beta chain) with its context. The record originates from a study of blood T cell repertoires in COVID-19. The CDR3 runs 16 residues. In germline, CDR1 is SQVTM, CDR2 ANQGSEA. The V gene end was trimmed by 4 bases and the J gene end by 5 bases; junction bases not matched to a gene: 13. Produced via immunoSEQ multiplex PCR; TCRdb's table is partial and in-frame only. The table includes around 300,000 clones, about nine tenths detected once. The clonotype originates from a woman in her thirties or forties who had recovered from COVID-19. V gene TRBV29-1 combines with J gene TRBJ2-2; 7 bases map to TRBD1. The sequenced sample was PBMCs or T cells enriched from blood (not recorded which). The CDR3 protein is CSVVGGGTAVTGELFF. CDR3 sequence (DNA): TGCAGCGTTGTCGGTGGTGGGACAGCAGTAACCGGGGAGCTGTTTTTT.